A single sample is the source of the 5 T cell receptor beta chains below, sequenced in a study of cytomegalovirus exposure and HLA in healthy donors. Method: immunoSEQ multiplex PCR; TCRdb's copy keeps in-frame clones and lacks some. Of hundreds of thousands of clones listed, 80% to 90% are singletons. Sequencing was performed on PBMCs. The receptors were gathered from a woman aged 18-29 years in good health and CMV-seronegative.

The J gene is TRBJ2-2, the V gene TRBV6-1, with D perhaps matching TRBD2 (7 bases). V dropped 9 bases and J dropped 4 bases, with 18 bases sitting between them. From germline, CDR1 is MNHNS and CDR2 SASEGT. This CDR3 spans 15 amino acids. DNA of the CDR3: TGTGCCAGTTCTGCTCGGGGGGCTCCCACCGGGGAGCTGTTTTTT. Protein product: CASSARGAPTGELFF.

The CDR3 DNA sequence: TGTGCCAGCAGTTCCTCTATCTTTACAGGGACCCTAGAGTACTTC. This encodes CASSSSIFTGTLEYF. The rearrangement joins TRBV6-6 to TRBJ2-7, with D perhaps TRBD1 (6 bases). The germline V gene has CDR1 MNHNY and CDR2 SVGAGI (reference sequence). The V end lost 4 bases, the J end lost 11 bases, and 24 bases lay between the germline ends. This CDR3 has 15 amino acids.

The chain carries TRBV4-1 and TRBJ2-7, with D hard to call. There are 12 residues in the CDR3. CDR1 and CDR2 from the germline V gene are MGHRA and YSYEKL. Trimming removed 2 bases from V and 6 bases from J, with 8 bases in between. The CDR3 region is CASSQPGREQYF. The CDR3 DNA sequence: TGCGCCAGCAGCCAACCGGGTCGCGAGCAGTACTTC.

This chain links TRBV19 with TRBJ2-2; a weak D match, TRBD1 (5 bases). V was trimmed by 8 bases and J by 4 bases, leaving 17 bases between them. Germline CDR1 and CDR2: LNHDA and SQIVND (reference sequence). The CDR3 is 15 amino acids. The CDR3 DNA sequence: TGTGCCAGTTTAGACAGACACCTTTCCACCGGGGAGCTGTTTTTT. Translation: CASLDRHLSTGELFF.

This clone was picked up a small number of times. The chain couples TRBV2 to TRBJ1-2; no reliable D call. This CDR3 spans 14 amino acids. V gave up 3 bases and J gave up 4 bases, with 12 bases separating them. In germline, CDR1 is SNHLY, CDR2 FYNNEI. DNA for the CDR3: TGTGCCAGCAGTGAGGTGGGCAGCTTCTATGGCTACACCTTC. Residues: CASSEVGSFYGYTF.